This entry features one T cell receptor beta chain sequence. The antigen remains undetermined. Sequenced by immunoSEQ multiplex PCR; TCRdb stores in-frame clones only, minus some. Among more than 13,000 clones listed, approximately 83% were seen once. ViraFEST expansion of antigen-specific CD4+ T cells with viral peptide pools preceded sequencing. CD4+ T cells were isolated after less than 13 days of culture. PCR-confirmed SARS-CoV-2 infection occurred in the person between March and December 2020. It was two doses of either the BNT162b2 or mRNA-1273 vaccine that participants received. Cultures of some 2.2 million PBMC per well contained approximately 10 IU/ml IL-2 plus 10 ug/ml peptides. Fresh IL-2-containing medium replaced half the medium on days 3 and 7. This sample was taken from a study of vaccination effects on CD4 cells after COVID-19. Study context: The authors sampled three convalescent patients early and late after vaccination. Post-vaccine sampling took place a median of 72 days after the second dose.

Germline loops: CDR1 SGHTA, CDR2 FQGNSA. The CDR3 consists of 14 residues. V was trimmed by 3 bases and J by 4 bases, leaving 9 bases between them. Sequencing was performed on CD4+ T cells from PBMCs cultured with HCoV-NL63 spike peptides, taken after COVID-19 vaccination. The gene calls are TRBV7-2 and TRBJ2-2; perhaps D is TRBD1 or TRBD2 (5 bases each). The receptor comes from a human donor who had a prior SARS-CoV-2 infection. The CDR3 DNA reads as TGTGCCAGCAGCTTTACGGGGACCACCGGGGAGCTGTTTTTT. Protein: CASSFTGTTGELFF.